What follows describes a single T cell receptor (beta chain). Profiling relied on immunoSEQ multiplex PCR, and the TCRdb table lists in-frame clones only, not all of them. The sample yields around 15,000 clones, 80% to 90% seen once. The data derive from a study of technical replicates of blood from a few donors. In germline, CDR1 is WSHSY, CDR2 SAAADI. V gave up 3 bases and J gave up 9 bases; unmatched junction bases: 12. This CDR3 spans 16 amino acids. This chain uses TRBV10-2 with TRBJ2-1, with 9 bases fitting TRBD2. The sequence derives from a human donor in good health. The sequenced sample consisted of PBMCs. CDR3 bases: TGCGCCAGCAGTGACCCACCCGTAGCGGGAGTGGTTGAGCAGTTCTTC. It encodes CASSDPPVAGVVEQFF.